Below, one TCR beta chain is given with its context. This entry comes from a study of blood T cell repertoires in COVID-19. Study information: The United States, Italy and Spain were the sources of the acute and convalescent COVID-19 samples. PBMCs, B-cell-depleted T cells, or T cells provided the cDNA or gDNA that made up the material.

Participant ages covered roughly 18 to 89 years across 24 US areas. Cohort assignment relied on participant-reported clinical history. Assay used: immunoSEQ multiplex PCR; TCRdb lists only in-frame clones, some missing. The repertoire includes about 320,000 clones, roughly nine tenths of them detected once, and 4.5% to 6.5% sits in the top ten. The specimen sequenced was PBMCs or T cells enriched from blood (not recorded which). The clonotype was recovered from a man between 60 and 75 years old who had recovered from COVID-19.

The CDR3 DNA is TGTGCCAGCAGCGAGGGGGGGAGGTATGGCTACACCTTC. Protein: CASSEGGRYGYTF. The chain couples TRBV9 to TRBJ1-2, with a possible D match to TRBD1 (6 bases). Trimming removed 3 bases at V and 5 bases at J, with 11 bases between. Germline V gene lookup returns CDR1 SGDLS and CDR2 YYNGEE. This CDR3 is 13 amino acids long.